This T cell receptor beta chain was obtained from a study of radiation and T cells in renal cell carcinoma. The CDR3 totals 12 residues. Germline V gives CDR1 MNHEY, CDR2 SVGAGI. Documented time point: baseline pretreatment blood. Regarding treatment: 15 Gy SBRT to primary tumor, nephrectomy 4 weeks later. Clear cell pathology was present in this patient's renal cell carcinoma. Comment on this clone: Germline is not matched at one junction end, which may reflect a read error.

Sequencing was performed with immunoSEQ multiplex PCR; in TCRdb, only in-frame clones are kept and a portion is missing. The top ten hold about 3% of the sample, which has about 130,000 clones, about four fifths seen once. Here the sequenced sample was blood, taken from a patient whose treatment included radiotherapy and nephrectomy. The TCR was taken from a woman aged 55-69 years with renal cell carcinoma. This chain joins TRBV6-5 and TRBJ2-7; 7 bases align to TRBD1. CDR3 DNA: TGTGCCAGCAGTAACACCCCAGGGGGAGATCACTTC. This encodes CASSNTPGGDHF.